Shown below are 8 T cell receptor beta chains from a single sample sequenced in a study of blood T cell repertoires in COVID-19. Data came from immunoSEQ multiplex PCR; TCRdb stores just in-frame clones and leaves some out. Of about 39,000 clones listed, approximately 93% were seen once; the top ten hold 2% to 2.5%. The specimen was peripheral blood. The receptor source for this set is a man aged 45-65 years with active COVID-19.

The CDR3 sequence is CASSPGTSGNEQFF. The DNA of the CDR3 is TGCGCCAGCAGCCCCGGGACTAGCGGCAATGAGCAGTTCTTC. The V and J genes are TRBV4-1 and TRBJ2-1, with 11 bases fitting TRBD2. The trim removed 4 bases at V and 6 bases at J, leaving 2 bases unmatched. Per germline, CDR1 MGHRA and CDR2 YSYEKL. CDR3 length equals 14 residues.

The chain links TRBV6-1 to TRBJ2-3; D is unresolved. The CDR3 is 15 residues long. The V end was cut by 0 bases, the J end by 6 bases, with 13 bases between. Germline lookup yields CDR1 MNHNS and CDR2 SASEGT. The CDR3: CASSEADPGTDTQYF. The CDR3 DNA reads TGTGCCAGCAGTGAAGCAGATCCAGGTACGGATACGCAGTATTTT.

J is TRBJ2-5 and V is TRBV19, with D perhaps matching TRBD2 (5 bases). The CDR3 extends over 14 amino acids. Germline V CDR1 and CDR2: LNHDA, SQIVND (reference sequence). V was cut by 5 bases and J by 4 bases, with 14 bases left in between. CDR3 sequence (DNA): TGTGCCAGTAGTTACGCGGGTCGGACAGAGACCCAGTACTTC. Amino acid sequence: CASSYAGRTETQYF. Full variable domain (remainder filled in from reference TRBV19 and TRBJ2-5): DGGITQSPKYLFRKEGQNVTLSCEQNLNHDAMYWYRQDPGQGLRLIYYSQIVNDFQKGDIAEGYSVSREKKESFPLTVTSAQKNPTAFYLCASSYAGRTETQYFGPGTRLLVL.

J is TRBJ2-7 and V is TRBV6-4; a possible D gene is TRBD2 (6 bases). Trimming removed 2 bases at V and 6 bases at J, with 8 bases between. CDR1 and CDR2 from the germline V gene are MRHNA and SNTAGT. The CDR3 is 12 amino acids. CDR3 in amino acids: CASSDGGTEQYF. CDR3 nucleotide sequence: TGTGCCAGCAGTGACGGGGGGACCGAGCAGTACTTC.

The genes are TRBV6-5 and TRBJ2-1, with TRBD2 as a possible D gene (6 bases). The CDR3 totals 16 residues. Deletions cut 0 bases from V and 7 bases from J, with 16 bases between. Germline V gene sequence: CDR1 MNHEY, CDR2 SVGAGI. The CDR3 DNA is TGTGCCAGCAGTTACTCGATCGGGGGAGCGGGTAATGAGCAGTTCTTC. Protein sequence: CASSYSIGGAGNEQFF.

This chain joins TRBV27 and TRBJ1-2, with 8 positions matching TRBD1. The CDR3 extends over 13 amino acids. V gave up 5 bases and J gave up 4 bases; unmatched junction bases: 3. CDR1 MNHEY and CDR2 SMNVEV come from the germline V gene (reference sequence). CDR3 nucleotide sequence: TGTGCCAGCAGTCAGGGGGCGAGCTATGGCTACACCTTC. Residues: CASSQGASYGYTF.

This chain joins TRBV18 and TRBJ1-6; maybe TRBD1 (6 bases). The length of the CDR3 is 15 residues. V lost 6 bases to trimming and J lost 8 bases, with 17 bases between them. In germline, CDR1 is KGHSH, CDR2 LQKENI. Here the CDR3 DNA reads TGTGCCAGCTCCCCAGAATACAGGGTAGATTCACCCCTCCACTTT. Translating gives CASSPEYRVDSPLHF.

The rearrangement uses TRBV7-9 and TRBJ2-7; TRBD1 matches 7 bases. The germline CDR1 and CDR2 sequences are SEHNR and FQNEAQ (reference sequence). The CDR3 loop spans 14 amino acids. Germline trimming cut 5 bases from V and 4 bases from J; bases unmatched to any gene: 8. Here the CDR3 reads CASSPTGNRYEQYF. Here the CDR3 DNA reads TGTGCCAGCAGCCCGACAGGGAATAGATACGAGCAGTACTTC.